Listed below are T cell receptor beta chains from one sample, sequenced in a study of neurological immune-mediated disorders. TCRdb fed the 5' RACE reads into MiXCR, producing one record per CDR3 protein. This table holds about 55,000 distinct CDR3 sequences, 3.6% found once. The source material was PBMCs. These receptors came from a man between 25 and 39 years old with multiple sclerosis. Each CDR3 is given with its conserved first and last residue. Fields, in order: CDR3 length, clone size, V gene, J gene, D gene, CDR3 DNA, CDR3 protein. D genes are given only for firm matches. The size entry is marked missing in some rows and otherwise reads once, few, many or a size class.

15,many,TRBV10-3,TRBJ2-2,.,TGTGCCATCAGTGAGTCGTTGTCTGGGACCGGGGAGCTGTTTTTT,CAISESLSGTGELFF
14,many,TRBV5-1,TRBJ2-1,TRBD1,TGCGCCAGCAGCTTGCGGACAGGGGGCAGTGAGCAGTTCTTC,CASSLRTGGSEQFF
18,many,TRBV10-3,TRBJ2-1,TRBD2,TGTGCCATCAGTGCTAGCGGGAGCGGGCTTAGCTCCTACAATGAGCAGTTCTTC,CAISASGSGLSSYNEQFF
12,many,TRBV20-1,TRBJ2-3,.,TGCAGTGTCGGGCAGGTGCCAGATACGCAGTATTTT,CSVGQVPDTQYF
14,many,TRBV5-6,TRBJ2-5,.,TGTGCCAGCAGCTTGGTAGCGGTCCAAGAGACCCAGTACTTC,CASSLVAVQETQYF
14,many,TRBV20-1,TRBJ2-2,.,TGCAGTGCACTCCGGGGTCGGGGCACCGGGGAGCTGTTTTTT,CSALRGRGTGELFF
14,.,TRBV6-2/TRBV6-3,TRBJ1-5,.,TGTGCCAGCAGTTACGGGCAGGGGCATCGGCCCCAGCATTTT,CASSYGQGHRPQHF
18,many,TRBV10-3,TRBJ2-5,.,TGTGCCATCAGTGAGTCAGCAATACCGGACAGTATCCAAGAGACCCAGTACTTC,CAISESAIPDSIQETQYF
14,many,TRBV10-3,TRBJ1-2,.,TGTGCCATCAGTGGAGAAGGGGCCAACTATGGCTACACCTTC,CAISGEGANYGYTF
14,many,TRBV20-1,TRBJ2-5,.,TGCAGTGCTAGTATCGGGGCGGATGAAGAGACCCAGTACTTC,CSASIGADEETQYF
11,many,TRBV5-1,TRBJ1-2,.,TGCGCCAGCAGCTTGGGGGGAGGCTACACCTTC,CASSLGGGYTF
14,many,TRBV5-5,TRBJ1-1,.,TGTGCCAGCAGCCGGTACAGGGATAACACTGAAGCTTTCTTT,CASSRYRDNTEAFF
15,many,TRBV5-6,TRBJ2-1,TRBD2,TGTGCCAGCAGCTTGGCTAGCGGGAGCCGAAACGAGCAGTTCTTC,CASSLASGSRNEQFF
15,many,TRBV12-3/TRBV12-4,TRBJ1-2,.,TGTGCCAGCAGCCCCGCCTTCGCGGGAATGCGAGGCTACACCTTC,CASSPAFAGMRGYTF
17,many,TRBV15,TRBJ1-3,TRBD1,TGTGCCACCAGCAGGAATCGGGACAGAAGCTCTGGAAACACCATATATTTT,CATSRNRDRSSGNTIYF
13,many,TRBV29-1,TRBJ2-7,.,TGCAGCGTTGGTCGGGGGACAACCTACGAGCAGTACTTC,CSVGRGTTYEQYF
16,many,TRBV6-4,TRBJ2-1,TRBD2,TGTGCCAGCAGCGATACTAGCGGGAGCGGGGGCAATGAGCAGTTCTTC,CASSDTSGSGGNEQFF
16,many,TRBV12-3/TRBV12-4,TRBJ2-3,.,TGTGCCAGCAGTTTAATAATTTTAGGGGAATCAGATACGCAGTATTTT,CASSLIILGESDTQYF
14,many,TRBV10-3,TRBJ1-5,.,TGTGCCATCAGTGAAGGCCTTAGCAATCAGCCCCAGCATTTT,CAISEGLSNQPQHF
14,many,TRBV27,TRBJ1-5,.,TGTGCCAGCAGTAAGTACGGGAGCAATCAGCCCCAGCATTTT,CASSKYGSNQPQHF
16,many,TRBV4-1,TRBJ2-3,.,TGCGCCAGCAGCCAAGTGGGGAGCCCCATCACAGATACGCAGTATTTT,CASSQVGSPITDTQYF
13,many,TRBV27,TRBJ1-5,.,TGTGCCAGCAGTTTATCCGGGAATCAGCCCCAGCATTTT,CASSLSGNQPQHF
13,many,TRBV12-3/TRBV12-4,TRBJ1-2,.,TGTGCCAGCAGTTTAGAGGGGGGCTATGGCTACACCTTC,CASSLEGGYGYTF
12,many,TRBV20-1,TRBJ1-2,.,TGCAGTGCCTTGGACCTCCCGTATGGCTACACCTTC,CSALDLPYGYTF
16,many,TRBV6-5,TRBJ1-3,TRBD1,TGTGCCAGCAGTCCGTACAGGGGGCACTTTGGAAACACCATATATTTT,CASSPYRGHFGNTIYF
12,many,TRBV20-1,TRBJ1-3,.,TGCAGTGCTATAGGGCCTGGAAACACCATATATTTT,CSAIGPGNTIYF
12,many,TRBV6-6,TRBJ2-1,.,TGTGCCAGCAGTTACTCCGGGAATGAGCAGTTCTTC,CASSYSGNEQFF
15,many,TRBV11-2,TRBJ2-1,TRBD2,TGTGCCAGCAGCTCAACTAGCGGGAGTCCGAATGAGCAGTTCTTC,CASSSTSGSPNEQFF
14,many,TRBV5-1,TRBJ2-3,.,TGCGCCAGCAGCTTGGAGTCTAGTTTTGATACGCAGTATTTT,CASSLESSFDTQYF
15,many,TRBV4-1,TRBJ1-5,.,TGCGCCAGCAGCCAAGATATGCGGGGAAATCAGCCCCAGCATTTT,CASSQDMRGNQPQHF
15,.,TRBV5-1,TRBJ2-3,.,TGCGCCAGCAGCTTGGAGGGCCAAAACACAGATACGCAGTATTTT,CASSLEGQNTDTQYF
13,many,TRBV4-2,TRBJ1-1,.,TGTGCCAGCAGCCAAGATTTAAGCACTGAAGCTTTCTTT,CASSQDLSTEAFF
14,.,TRBV18,TRBJ2-5,.,TGTGCCAGCTCACCAGGGGGAGTGAGGGAGACCCAGTACTTC,CASSPGGVRETQYF
15,many,TRBV11-2,TRBJ2-7,TRBD2,TGTGCCAGCAGCTTAGACCTAGCGGGAGTCTACGAGCAGTACTTC,CASSLDLAGVYEQYF
14,many,TRBV7-9,TRBJ2-5,.,TGTGCCAGCAGCTTAGAGAGGGTGGTGAAGACCCAGTACTTC,CASSLERVVKTQYF
14,many,TRBV5-1,TRBJ1-1,TRBD1,TGCGCCAGCAGCTTGAAGGCAGGGGGCACTGAAGCTTTCTTT,CASSLKAGGTEAFF
14,few,TRBV20-1,TRBJ2-5,.,TGCAGTGCTAGAGGGAGGGGAACCCAAGAGACCCAGTACTTC,CSARGRGTQETQYF
15,many,TRBV5-1,TRBJ1-2,TRBD1,TGCGCCAGCAGCTTGGGGGACAGGGCGAACTATGGCTACACCTTC,CASSLGDRANYGYTF
12,many,TRBV3-1,TRBJ2-4,.,TGTGCCAGCAGCCAATTTGATAACATTCAGTACTTC,CASSQFDNIQYF
15,many,TRBV6-6,TRBJ1-1,.,TGTGCCAGCAGTCCGGGGGGGTGGGGAGTAACTGAAGCTTTCTTT,CASSPGGWGVTEAFF
16,many,TRBV7-2,TRBJ2-7,TRBD2,TGTGCCAGCAGCCTCGCAGGGACTAGTAATGTGTACGAGCAGTACTTC,CASSLAGTSNVYEQYF